A selection of T cell receptor beta chains follows, all from one sample in a study of cytomegalovirus exposure and HLA in healthy donors. Sequenced by immunoSEQ multiplex PCR; TCRdb stores in-frame clones only, minus some. The data show over 80,000 clones, over 65% seen once. The sequenced material came from PBMCs. All receptors derive from a man between 45 and 60 years old in good health and CMV-seronegative. CDR3s include the opening cysteine and the closing phenylalanine or tryptophan.

TRBV27,TRBJ2-2,CASSPRGRASTGELFF
TRBV11-1,TRBJ2-1,CASSLVSGRDEQFF
TRBV18,TRBJ2-3,CASSPAGGPSDTQYF
TRBV5-5,TRBJ2-7,CASSPPGQAFSYEQYF
TRBV7-9,TRBJ2-7,CASSLAQGAIEQYF
TRBV7-9,TRBJ2-7,CASSPPGQVGPTGPYEQYF
TRBV15,TRBJ2-7,CATSRGEAGGTGNEQYF
TRBV18,TRBJ2-2,CASSPQGGELFF
TRBV5-1,TRBJ2-1,CASSRTSASSYNEQFF
TRBV19,TRBJ1-2,CASTLGHINYGYTF
TRBV9,TRBJ2-5,CASSVVAGGPQETQYF
TRBV5-1,TRBJ2-1,CASSPYTGQDEQFF
TRBV6-6,TRBJ1-5,CASSKQGAQPQHF
TRBV15,TRBJ2-5,CATSRDLGRSQETQYF
TRBV2,TRBJ1-3,CASSPVGASGNTIYF
TRBV10-3,TRBJ2-7,CAISAGLAGVRSSYEQYF
TRBV10-3,TRBJ2-1,CAISSSGRDNEQFF
TRBV9,TRBJ2-1,CASSVSGTDYNEQFF
TRBV5-1,TRBJ2-7,CASSPGGTSGSYEQYF
TRBV12-2,TRBJ2-5,CASRSYPGLQEETQYF
TRBV7-2,TRBJ1-6,CASSETGLENSPLHF
TRBV4-2,TRBJ2-5,CASSPKKDGGGQETQYF
TRBV28,TRBJ1-3,CASSGQGTTNSGNTIYF
TRBV6-5,TRBJ2-3,CAVRTSGGTDTQYF
TRBV29-1,TRBJ1-1,CSVGQENTEAFF
TRBV27,TRBJ1-2,CASGPRTVYGYTF
TRBV28,TRBJ2-4,CACGYKNIQYF
TRBV5-1,TRBJ2-1,CASSLAEGGVSYNEQFF
TRBV7-9,TRBJ1-2,CASRTQGAVGYGYTF
TRBV15,TRBJ1-5,CATSRDLGSHQPQHF
TRBV11-2,TRBJ1-3,CASSLGNTIYF
TRBV9,TRBJ1-1,CASNPWGVTNTEAFF
TRBV29-1,TRBJ2-3,CSGLEISGASTDTQYF
TRBV10-1,TRBJ2-1,CASSRGGDLQFF
TRBV2,TRBJ2-1,CASSFRDRPYNEQFF
TRBV29-1,TRBJ1-2,CSVEDFRDTNYGYTF